Shown below are 18 T cell receptor beta chains from a single sample sequenced in a study of T-cell memory formation after mild COVID-19. MiXCR was run by TCRdb on the 5' RACE reads, yielding one entry per CDR3 protein. The table records about 190,000 distinct CDR3 sequences, about 20% of them present only once. The specimen sequenced was PBMCs or a T cell subset sorted from them (not recorded which). The source of these receptors is an adult woman who had mild COVID-19 (a few samples of this study predate the infection). Cell type and time point are not known.

This clonotype appeared a few times. The chain employs TRBV29-1 and TRBJ2-7; D may be TRBD2 (5 bases). The CDR3 extends over 13 amino acids. Germline V gene lookup returns CDR1 SQVTM and CDR2 ANQGSEA. V was pared by 5 bases and J by 1 base, with 12 bases between. CDR3: CSVHHGESYEQYF. CDR3 DNA: TGCAGCGTTCACCACGGGGAGTCCTACGAGCAGTACTTC.

Only a few counts were recorded for this clonotype. V gene TRBV5-6 combines with J gene TRBJ2-7; 9 bases line up with TRBD1. Trimming at V came to 0 bases and at J to 2 bases, leaving 6 bases not matched to a gene. The CDR3 runs to 16 residues. The germline V gene has CDR1 SGHDT and CDR2 YYEEEE. The CDR3 sequence is CASSLDWGQGAYEQYF. The CDR3 DNA reads as TGTGCCAGCAGCTTGGACTGGGGACAGGGAGCCTACGAGCAGTACTTC.

The rearrangement joins TRBV5-6 to TRBJ1-2, with 7 bases identical to TRBD1. The CDR3 has 15 residues. CDR1 and CDR2 (germline): SGHDT, YYEEEE. V shed 5 bases, J shed 1 base, and the junction held 8 bases outside the gene matches. DNA of the CDR3: TGTGCCAGCAGGCTGACAGGGTTCCTTAACTATGGCTACACCTTC. Translating it yields CASRLTGFLNYGYTF.

This clonotype was counted once. This sequence joins TRBV5-1 and TRBJ1-2, with 8 positions matching TRBD1. The trim removed 3 bases at V and 7 bases at J, leaving 8 bases unmatched. The V gene's germline CDR1 is SGHRS and CDR2 YFSETQ. The CDR3 loop spans 14 amino acids. The CDR3 region has the DNA TGCGCCAGCAGCTCGGGACAGGACGACGGTGGCTACACCTTC. Protein product: CASSSGQDDGGYTF. Full variable domain (remainder filled in from reference TRBV5-1 and TRBJ1-2): KAGVTQTPRYLIKTRGQQVTLSCSPISGHRSVSWYQQTPGQGLQFLFEYFSETQRNKGNFPGRFSGRQFSNSRSEMNVSTLELGDSALYLCASSSGQDDGGYTFGSGTRLTVV.

V usage is TRBV12-3 or TRBV12-4 and J usage is TRBJ2-7; D is possibly TRBD2 (7 bases). The CDR3 is made up of 14 amino acids. V lost 1 base and J 6 bases, leaving 13 bases between the germline ends. The CDR3: CASSLVGGASEQYF. DNA of the CDR3: TGTGCCAGCAGTTTAGTGGGGGGGGCGTCCGAGCAGTACTTC.

This clonotype has just a few counts. The chain recombines TRBV4-1 with TRBJ2-7; perhaps TRBD1 as D (6 bases). In germline, CDR1 is MGHRA, CDR2 YSYEKL. This CDR3 contains 13 residues. V lost 2 bases and J lost 2, with 7 bases in between. The CDR3 DNA is TGCGCCAGCAGCCAACCAGGGGCCTACGAGCAGTACTTC. This translates into CASSQPGAYEQYF.

This clonotype turned up a few times. The chain has TRBV14 and TRBJ1-1; D perhaps matches TRBD1 (6 bases). CDR3 length equals 15 residues. The V end lost 0 bases, the J end lost 4 bases, and 12 bases lay between the germline ends. Germline assignment: CDR1 SGHDN and CDR2 FVKESK. The CDR3 region has the DNA TGTGCCAGCAGCCAAGATACGGGGGCAAGCACTGAAGCTTTCTTT. This gives the protein CASSQDTGASTEAFF. Using reference TRBV14 and TRBJ1-1 for the parts outside the CDR3, the full variable domain is EAGVTQFPSHSVIEKGQTVTLRCDPISGHDNLYWYRRVMGKEIKFLLHFVKESKQDESGMPNNRFLAERTGGTYSTLKVQPAELEDSGVYFCASSQDTGASTEAFFGQGTRLTVV.

This clonotype was found a few times. The V call is TRBV14, the J call TRBJ2-7; 7 bases are shared with TRBD1. Germline trimming cut 1 base from V and 6 bases from J; bases unmatched to any gene: 3. This CDR3 region has 13 residues. Per the germline V gene, CDR1 is SGHDN and CDR2 is FVKESK. CDR3 sequence: CASSQGAGGEQYF. In DNA, the CDR3 is TGTGCCAGCAGCCAAGGGGCAGGGGGCGAGCAGTACTTC.

The genes are TRBV7-9 and TRBJ2-5; TRBD1 aligns across 8 bases. Germline V lookup: CDR1 SEHNR, CDR2 FQNEAQ (reference sequence). This CDR3 spans 14 amino acids. With V trimmed by 4 bases and J by 5 bases, 6 bases remained unmatched. In DNA, the CDR3 is TGTGCCAGCAGCTCTACAGGGGGGACGGAGACCCAGTACTTC. This encodes CASSSTGGTETQYF. The full variable domain, completed using reference TRBV7-9 and TRBJ2-5, is DTGVSQNPRHKITKRGQNVTFRCDPISEHNRLYWYRQTLGQGPEFLTYFQNEAQLEKSRLLSDRFSAERPKGSFSTLEIQRTEQGDSAMYLCASSSTGGTETQYFGPGTRLLVL.

This sequence joins TRBV18 and TRBJ2-1; 9 bases are shared with TRBD2. Germline V gene lookup returns CDR1 KGHSH and CDR2 LQKENI. Losses at the gene ends were 0 bases for V and 5 bases for J; bases not matched to a gene: 8. The CDR3 loop spans 17 amino acids. The CDR3 sequence is CASSPPLRTSANNEQFF. In nucleotides, the CDR3 is TGTGCCAGCTCACCACCGCTCCGGACTAGCGCAAACAATGAGCAGTTCTTC.

The chain recombines TRBV7-8 with TRBJ2-7, with TRBD1 as a possible D gene (6 bases). The CDR3 spans 14 residues. V gave up 5 bases and J gave up 3 bases, with 14 bases separating them. Germline lookup yields CDR1 SGHVS and CDR2 FQNEAQ. DNA for the CDR3: TGTGCCAGCAGCCGAAAAGACAGGTTCTACGAGCAGTACTTC. This sequence encodes CASSRKDRFYEQYF.

Of note for this clonotype: A junction boundary mismatches the germline segment, possibly from a read error. This chain joins TRBV4-1 and TRBJ2-3; a possible D gene is TRBD1 (5 bases). This CDR3 has 13 amino acids. Germline V gives CDR1 MGHRA, CDR2 YSYEKL. CDR3 loop: CASSLWVTDTKYF. The CDR3 DNA sequence: TGCGCCAGCAGCCTTTGGGTGACAGATACGAAGTATTTT.

This rearrangement joins TRBV7-9 to TRBJ2-5; TRBD1 is a possible D gene (6 bases). Germline values: CDR1 SEHNR, CDR2 FQNEAQ (reference sequence). The length of the CDR3 is 14 residues. The V gene lost 1 base and the J gene lost 3 bases, with 9 bases spanning the gap. CDR3 region: CASSLVAGEETQYF. The CDR3 DNA reads TGTGCCAGCAGCTTAGTGGCAGGGGAAGAGACCCAGTACTTC.

This clonotype was counted only a few times. The CDR3 reads CASRSRGWQETQYF. CDR3 coding DNA: TGTGCCAGCAGGTCAAGGGGGTGGCAAGAGACCCAGTACTTC. This chain connects TRBV12-3 or TRBV12-4 to TRBJ2-5, with TRBD1 as a possible D gene (6 bases). This CDR3 comprises 14 residues. Trimming stripped 6 bases from V and 2 bases from J, with 13 bases between.

This sequence joins TRBV10-3 and TRBJ2-3; TRBD2 agrees at 7 bases. Germline CDR1 reads ENHRY; CDR2 reads SYGVKD. V dropped 0 bases and J dropped 1; count of bases not matched to a gene: 4. The CDR3 sequence is 16 residues long. The CDR3 nucleotides read TGTGCCATCAGTGAGTCCATAACTAGCGGCACAGATACGCAGTATTTT. It encodes CAISESITSGTDTQYF.

This sequence joins TRBV3-1 and TRBJ2-3; D is unresolved. The V and J ends lost 5 bases and 0 bases respectively, with 3 bases between them. The CDR3 is 12 residues long. Germline values: CDR1 LGHDT, CDR2 YNNKEL (reference sequence). CDR3 loop: CASSDSTDTQYF. CDR3 bases: TGTGCCAGCAGCGATAGCACAGATACGCAGTATTTT.

This chain links TRBV25-1 with TRBJ2-3; 9 nucleotides align to TRBD2. The J segment lost 0 bases and the V segment lost 3 bases, leaving 10 bases of the junction unmatched. The germline V gene has CDR1 MGHDK and CDR2 SYGVNS. The CDR3 sequence is 18 residues long. The CDR3 region has the DNA TGTGCCAGCAGTGACGGTCTAGCGGGGAGTACTAGCACAGATACGCAGTATTTT. Translation gives CASSDGLAGSTSTDTQYF.

V usage is TRBV12-3 or TRBV12-4 and J usage is TRBJ1-4; D remains unclear. Trimming left V 3 bases short and J 5 bases short, with 7 bases between. The CDR3 covers 13 residues. CDR3 DNA: TGTGCCAGCAGTTTTGATTCCAATGAAAAACTGTTTTTT. Amino acid sequence: CASSFDSNEKLFF.